The clone carrying this T cell receptor (beta chain) was seen only a few times. MiXCR re-clonotyped the PCR reads for TCRdb. The sample records just under 60,000 clones, about 16% being singletons. Germline V gene lookup returns CDR1 LNHDA and CDR2 SQIVND (reference sequence). V shed 2 bases and J shed 5 bases, with 13 bases lying between them. The CDR3 is made up of 15 amino acids. No treatment had been given to any patient before thyroid surgery. This sample was taken from a study of metastatic and nonmetastatic thyroid tumors. This TCR came from a male donor with papillary thyroid cancer or a benign thyroid nodule (not recorded which). Some clones in this sample may be carry-over from other donors' samples. The V gene is TRBV19, the J gene TRBJ2-1; TRBD2 might be the D (5 bases). Sample: blood. CDR3 coding DNA: TGTGCCAGTAGTATATACGCCCAGCGGAACAATGAGCAGTTCTTC. As protein: CASSIYAQRNNEQFF.